This is a list of T cell receptor beta chains from one sample in a study of identical twins. One entry per CDR3 protein results from TCRdb running MiXCR on the 5' RACE reads. The sample contains 450,000 to 600,000 distinct CDR3 sequences, about a fifth of which appear only once. The same sample was also studied in work on yellow fever vaccine responses in identical twins.

The sample consisted of CD4+ T cells sorted from blood. The receptors come from a young woman in good health. CDR3s include the opening cysteine and the closing phenylalanine or tryptophan. A D gene is named only where the DNA matches it firmly. For some rows the clone size is stated as once, few or many, or as a class when expanded; others skip it.

len	d_gene	j_gene	abundance	v_gene	CDR3nt	CDR3aa
17	TRBD2	TRBJ2-1	-	TRBV12-3/TRBV12-4	TGTGCCAGCAGTCCTCCCGGGGGACTAGCGGGGGGGGATGAGCAGTTCTTC	CASSPPGGLAGGDEQFF
12	-	TRBJ2-1	few	TRBV29-1	TGCAGCGTTGAAAAGCAGGGAAATGAGCAGTTCTTC	CSVEKQGNEQFF
17	-	TRBJ2-1	few	TRBV5-1	TGCGCCAGCAGCTTGGATGGGCGTCCGAGCTCCTACAATGAGCAGTTCTTC	CASSLDGRPSSYNEQFF
14	TRBD1	TRBJ2-1	-	TRBV29-1	TGCAGCGGTGCAGGGACAGGTCCCTACAATGAGCAGTTCTTC	CSGAGTGPYNEQFF
15	-	TRBJ2-1	-	TRBV12-3/TRBV12-4	TGTGCCAGCAGTTTAGGGGGAAATTCCATCAATGAGCAGTTCTTC	CASSLGGNSINEQFF
14	-	TRBJ2-1	-	TRBV7-6	TGTGCCAGCAGCCAGGTCATCCATCGGGGTGAGCAGTTCTTC	CASSQVIHRGEQFF
14	-	TRBJ2-1	few	TRBV2	TGTGCCAGCAGTGAAGAGTTTGGGGGAGGTGAGCAGTTCTTC	CASSEEFGGGEQFF
13	-	TRBJ2-5	-	TRBV9	TGTGCCAGCAGCGTAACAGGGCCAGAGACCCAGTACTTC	CASSVTGPETQYF
14	TRBD1	TRBJ2-1	few	TRBV29-1	TGCAGCGTCCTCGTTAGGGGGCGCTTCAATGAGCAGTTCTTC	CSVLVRGRFNEQFF
16	-	TRBJ2-7	-	TRBV5-1	TGCGCCAGCAGCCTGGGTTCAGGGTTGGCAACCTACGAGCAGTACTTC	CASSLGSGLATYEQYF
12	-	TRBJ1-6	-	TRBV7-8	TGTGCCAGCAGCGCGATGAATTCACCCCTCCACTTT	CASSAMNSPLHF
16	TRBD2	TRBJ2-7	few	TRBV5-1	TGCGCCAGCAGCCCCGGGACTAGCGGGATCTCCTACGAGCAGTACTTC	CASSPGTSGISYEQYF
15	-	TRBJ2-2	-	TRBV12-3/TRBV12-4	TGTGCCAGCAGTTTAACGGAGGGCCGCACCGGGGAGCTGTTTTTT	CASSLTEGRTGELFF
14	-	TRBJ1-1	few	TRBV24-1	TGTGCCACCAGTGCTCAGGGACGGAACACTGAAGCTTTCTTT	CATSAQGRNTEAFF
16	TRBD2	TRBJ2-1	-	TRBV5-1	TGCGCCAGCAGCCGAGGCGGGGGGGTCTCCTACAATGAGCAGTTCTTC	CASSRGGGVSYNEQFF
16	-	TRBJ2-4	-	TRBV7-8	TGTGCCAGCAGCTTAGGGCGAAGGGGAGCCCCCCACATTCAGTACTTC	CASSLGRRGAPHIQYF
13	-	TRBJ2-1	once	TRBV9	TGTGCCAGCAGCGCCTATACCACGAATGAGCAGTTCTTC	CASSAYTTNEQFF
15	-	TRBJ2-3	-	TRBV3-1	TGTGCCAGCAGCCAAGAGACCAGAAGCACAGATACGCAGTATTTT	CASSQETRSTDTQYF
16	-	TRBJ1-1	few	TRBV6-5	TGTGCCAGCAGTTACCAACTTCCGGGAATGAACACTGAAGCTTTCTTT	CASSYQLPGMNTEAFF
19	-	TRBJ2-6	-	TRBV6-2/TRBV6-3	TGTGCCAGCAGTCGCAGGGTTACTACCCCAAACTCTGGGGCCAACGTCCTGACTTTC	CASSRRVTTPNSGANVLTF
14	-	TRBJ1-5	few	TRBV28	TGTGCCAGCAGTTTAGGGGTGGCTGCTCAGCCCCAGCATTTT	CASSLGVAAQPQHF
12	-	TRBJ2-3	-	TRBV20-1	TGCAGTGCTAGAGATCCAGGGGATACGCAGTATTTT	CSARDPGDTQYF
15	-	TRBJ2-2	-	TRBV7-2	TGTGCCAGCAGTCTACGAGTGGGGGACACCGGGGAGCTGTTTTTT	CASSLRVGDTGELFF
16	-	TRBJ2-1	many	TRBV5-1	TGCGCCAGCACCCGTTCGGGACGAAGCAACTACAATGAGCAGTTCTTC	CASTRSGRSNYNEQFF
13	-	TRBJ2-3	many	TRBV12-3/TRBV12-4	TGTGCCAGCAGTTTTGGCCCGACAGATACGCAGTATTTT	CASSFGPTDTQYF
14	-	TRBJ1-1	-	TRBV6-5	TGTGCCAGCAGTTACTCGAGGGTGGGGTCTGAAGCTTTCTTT	CASSYSRVGSEAFF
15	TRBD2	TRBJ2-1	few	TRBV12-3/TRBV12-4	TGTGCCAGCATTTATAGCGGGAGGGCCGTCAATGAGCAGTTCTTC	CASIYSGRAVNEQFF
14	-	TRBJ2-5	few	TRBV10-3	TGTGCCATCAGTGAGGGGCAGCGACAAGAGACCCAGTACTTC	CAISEGQRQETQYF
11	-	TRBJ2-5	few	TRBV10-3	TGTACCCTGTGGCAGAAAGAGACCCAGTACTTC	CTLWQKETQYF
13	-	TRBJ2-3	once	TRBV7-3	TGTGCCAGCAGCGTGACGGGCCAGTCAACGCAGTATTTT	CASSVTGQSTQYF
14	-	TRBJ2-3	-	TRBV2	TGTGCCAGCAGTGTTACGGCGGACGCAGATACGCAGTATTTT	CASSVTADADTQYF
13	TRBD2	TRBJ2-5	-	TRBV20-1	TGCAGTGCTAAACTAGCGGTCCAAGAGACCCAGTACTTC	CSAKLAVQETQYF
14	-	TRBJ2-7	-	TRBV28	TGTGCCAGCAGTGACGCCTCAAGATCCGGCGAGCAGTACTTC	CASSDASRSGEQYF
12	-	TRBJ1-4	-	TRBV20-1	TGCAGTGCTAGCCAGGGCGAGGAAAAACTGTTTTTT	CSASQGEEKLFF
16	TRBD1	TRBJ1-2	-	TRBV5-1	TGCGCCAGCAGCCCGGACCGGGACAGGGGCGACTATGGCTACACCTTC	CASSPDRDRGDYGYTF
15	TRBD2	TRBJ2-3	few	TRBV20-1	TGCAGTGCGGAGACTAGCGGGGGGGCCAGCGATACGCAGTATTTT	CSAETSGGASDTQYF
15	-	TRBJ2-7	-	TRBV3-1	TGTGCCAGCAGCCAAGGACTGTATATTTCCTACGAGCAGTACTTC	CASSQGLYISYEQYF
13	TRBD2	TRBJ2-3	few	TRBV29-1	TGCAGCGCTACTAGCGGGATGTCCGATACGCAGTATTTT	CSATSGMSDTQYF
14	-	TRBJ1-4	-	TRBV10-3	TGTGCCATCAGCCTGGGTGGGACGAGTGAAAAACTGTTTTTT	CAISLGGTSEKLFF
14	TRBD1	TRBJ1-6	-	TRBV20-1	TGCAGTGCGCGAACAGGGGCGACTAATTCACCCCTCCACTTT	CSARTGATNSPLHF
15	-	TRBJ2-3	-	TRBV3-1	TGTGCCACCTGCCAGCAGGGTCTCGGTATGAATACGCAGTATTTT	CATCQQGLGMNTQYF
17	-	TRBJ2-5	-	TRBV6-5	TGTGCCAGCAGTTTCCGACCGGGACAAATGTACCAAGAGACCCAGTACTTC	CASSFRPGQMYQETQYF
13	TRBD1	TRBJ1-2	-	TRBV10-3	TGTGCCACCCTGGGACAGGGACGAGGTGGCTACACCTTC	CATLGQGRGGYTF
14	-	TRBJ2-1	few	TRBV5-1	TGCGCCAGCAGCCCCTCGGGCCTTATAGGTGAGCAGTTCTTC	CASSPSGLIGEQFF
15	-	TRBJ2-5	-	TRBV28	TGTGCCAGCAGCCGTCCGGCAGCCGCTAAAGAGACCCAGTACTTC	CASSRPAAAKETQYF
16	TRBD2	TRBJ2-1	few	TRBV14	TGTGCCAGCAGCCAGGACCCGGGGGGCTCCTACAATGAGCAGTTCTTC	CASSQDPGGSYNEQFF
17	-	TRBJ1-4	few	TRBV3-1	TGTGCCAGCAGCCAATACGGGTTGAGCGGAGCTAATGAAAAACTGTTTTTT	CASSQYGLSGANEKLFF
16	-	TRBJ2-6	few	TRBV4-2	TGTGCCAGCAGCCAAGAGGGCAGCTCTGGGGCCAACGTCCTGACTTTC	CASSQEGSSGANVLTF
15	-	TRBJ1-6	few	TRBV9	TGTGCCAGCAGCGTAAGGGCCAGGGGCGGTTCACCCCTCCACTTT	CASSVRARGGSPLHF
13	-	TRBJ2-5	-	TRBV21-1	TGTGCCAGCAGCAAGGGGTTTTGCGAGACCCAGTACTTC	CASSKGFCETQYF
9	-	TRBJ1-1	-	TRBV20-1	TGCAGTGCTAGACTAGGAGCTTTCTTT	CSARLGAFF
16	-	TRBJ2-3	-	TRBV6-5	TGTGCCAGCAGTTACCGAGGACGGCCGATCACAGATACGCAGTATTTT	CASSYRGRPITDTQYF
18	TRBD1	TRBJ1-1	-	TRBV18	TGTGCCAGCTCACCGTTATACCCCGGGACAGGGGTGAACACTGAAGCTTTCTTT	CASSPLYPGTGVNTEAFF
13	-	TRBJ2-3	-	TRBV9	TGTGCCAGCGGGAGGTCTAGCACAGATACGCAGTATTTT	CASGRSSTDTQYF
16	TRBD2	TRBJ2-2	-	TRBV2	TGTGCCAGCAGGTTGGGGCTAGCGGTGAACACCGGGGAGCTGTTTTTT	CASRLGLAVNTGELFF
15	-	TRBJ2-7	-	TRBV10-3	TGTGCCATCGGAGGGGGGGCCACGTCGGGATACGAGCAGTACTTC	CAIGGGATSGYEQYF
14	-	TRBJ2-2	-	TRBV3-1	TGTGCCAGCAGCCAGGGACCGGTCGCCGGGGAGCTGTTTTTT	CASSQGPVAGELFF